A selection of T cell receptor beta chains follows, all from one sample in a study of CD4 T cells in relation to SARS-CoV-2 and coronaviruses. Repertoires were generated with immunoSEQ multiplex PCR, while TCRdb's copy carries only in-frame clones and drops some. Of under 20,000 clones detected, about 80% appear once; the ten largest clones hold approximately 10%. These receptors have no known antigen. Input material: CD4+ T cells from PBMCs, cultured in vitro. Receptors originate from a human donor in good health. The CDR3 runs from the conserved cysteine through the conserved F or W. The D gene is left open where the match is weak. Size values are once, few and many counts, or a class for expanded clones, and some rows have none.

j_call	d_call	clone_size	v_call	cdr3_aa	cdr3_nt
TRBJ2-3	.	.	TRBV5-1	CASSLATGADTQYF	TGCGCCAGCAGCTTGGCCACCGGGGCAGATACGCAGTATTTT
TRBJ1-2	.	.	TRBV25-1	CASSPGRRGGYTF	TGTGCCAGCAGTCCGGGTAGGCGCGGCGGCTACACCTTC
TRBJ2-3	TRBD2	.	TRBV4-1	CASSELAQLGDTQYF	TGCGCCAGCAGCGAACTAGCGCAACTGGGGGATACGCAGTATTTT
TRBJ1-3	.	.	TRBV5-1	CASREQVSGNTIYF	TGCGCCAGCAGGGAACAGGTCTCTGGAAACACCATATATTTT
TRBJ2-2	TRBD2	.	TRBV4-2	CASSQEGLASTGELFF	TGTGCCAGCAGCCAAGAGGGACTAGCGAGCACCGGGGAGCTGTTTTTT
TRBJ2-7	TRBD2	.	TRBV9	CASSADGTRSYEQYF	TGTGCCAGCAGCGCAGACGGGACTAGAAGCTACGAGCAGTACTTC
TRBJ1-1	.	.	TRBV10-3	CAISGGSSTEAFF	TGTGCCATCAGTGGAGGGTCTTCCACTGAAGCTTTCTTT
TRBJ2-5	TRBD1	.	TRBV5-8	CASSLRTGRGGQETQYF	TGTGCCAGCAGCTTGAGGACAGGGAGAGGGGGCCAAGAGACCCAGTACTTC
TRBJ2-7	TRBD1	few	TRBV12-5	CASGIQGTDSYEQYF	TGTGCTAGTGGTATACAGGGGACCGACTCCTACGAGCAGTACTTC
TRBJ1-5	.	.	TRBV21-1	CASSKGGQPQHF	TGTGCCAGCAGCAAAGGGGGACAGCCCCAGCATTTT